In its sample, the clone carrying this T cell receptor beta chain was seen many times. This sample is drawn from a study of Graves' ophthalmopathy and Graves' hyperthyroidism. CDR1 MDHEN and CDR2 SYDVKM come from the germline V gene. Trimming took off 4 bases at V and 10 bases at J, with 19 bases between the two ends. The CDR3 runs to 14 residues. TCR beta CDR3 amplification used RNA transcripts. Second-round multiplex PCR followed a first-round RT-PCR using HTBI primers. One entry per CDR3 protein, called by TCRdb with MiXCR from the multiplex PCR reads. The sample holds more than 300,000 distinct CDR3 sequences, 15% to 19% seen once.

This rearrangement joins TRBV28 to TRBJ1-1, with D possibly being TRBD1 (5 bases). The receptor's source is a woman aged 18 to 35 with stable Graves' hyperthyroidism. The sample comprised peripheral blood. CDR3 nucleotides: TGTGCCAGCAGTTCGGCCAGATCAGACAGAAGAGCTTTCTTT. This encodes CASSSARSDRRAFF.